This T cell receptor (beta chain) stems from a study of cytomegalovirus exposure and HLA in healthy donors. There are 15 residues in the CDR3. Looked up from germline, CDR1 is SGHAT and CDR2 is FQNNGV. V was shortened by 5 bases and J by 0 bases, with 13 bases between the two germline ends. The sample holds a few counts of this clone. The repertoire was sequenced with immunoSEQ multiplex PCR; TCRdb's copy has only in-frame clones and lacks some. The sample shows over 100,000 clones, roughly 90% of them seen only once. This clonotype was sampled from a woman between 18 and 29 years old in good health and CMV-seronegative. The sequenced sample consisted of PBMCs. The genes are TRBV11-2 and TRBJ1-1; D may be TRBD1 (6 bases). The DNA for the CDR3 is TGTGCCAGCAGCCCGTCTGGGGGCATGAACACTGAAGCTTTCTTT. Amino acid sequence: CASSPSGGMNTEAFF. The complete variable domain, with remaining parts taken from reference TRBV11-2 and TRBJ1-1, reads EAGVAQSPRYKIIEKRQSVAFWCNPISGHATLYWYQQILGQGPKLLIQFQNNGVVDDSQLPKDRFSAERLKGVDSTLKIQPAKLEDSAVYLCASSPSGGMNTEAFFGQGTRLTVV.